The source of this T cell receptor beta chain is a study of T cells in Graves' hyperthyroidism and ophthalmopathy. TCR beta CDR3 sequences were amplified from RNA transcripts. The primer set for the first-round RT-PCR of the TCR CDR3 was HTBI. TCRdb re-derived calls from the multiplex PCR reads in MiXCR, one entry per CDR3 protein. The sample has about 640,000 distinct CDR3 sequences, around 21% seen once; the top ten hold approximately 30%. In the case of this clonotype: Its antigen remains unidentified.

Study findings and constraints: Stable hyperthyroidism and ophthalmopathy were separated using 13 V-J signatures.

The PBMCs were taken from less than 11 ml of fresh peripheral blood. CDR1 is SGHTA and CDR2 is FQGTGA in the germline V gene. Germline trimming cut 5 bases from V and 5 bases from J; bases unmatched to any gene: 18. This CDR3 comprises 18 residues. The rearrangement uses TRBV7-3 and TRBJ2-7, with 10 bases matching TRBD1. The TCR sequence derives from a man aged 30-40 years with Graves' ophthalmopathy. The sequencing input was blood. The CDR3 DNA is TGTGCCAGCAGCCTCCGGGGGACAGGGGTACGTCCCGGGGACGAGCAGTACTTC. Protein: CASSLRGTGVRPGDEQYF. Together with reference TRBV7-3 and TRBJ2-7, the CDR3 gives the full variable domain: GAGVSQTPSNKVTEKGKYVELRCDPISGHTALYWYRQSLGQGPEFLIYFQGTGAADDSGLPNDRFFAVRPEGSVSTLKIQRTERGDSAVYLCASSLRGTGVRPGDEQYFGPGTRLTVT.